This T cell receptor (beta chain) was sequenced during a study of blood T cell repertoires in COVID-19. Patients from Seattle were sampled longitudinally, starting during active infection. Profiled with immunoSEQ multiplex PCR; TCRdb holds only in-frame clones, not every one. The sample holds about 55,000 clones, 82% seen once. This clone was seen more than once but under ten times. Input material: peripheral blood. This sequence originates from a man older than 75 with COVID-19, enrolled during active disease.

The CDR3 sequence is CASSTPGVSYEQYF. The CDR3 region has the DNA TGTGCCAGCAGCACCCCGGGGGTCTCCTACGAGCAGTACTTC. The genes are TRBV3-1 (or the pseudogene TRBV3-2) and TRBJ2-7; a possible D gene is TRBD2 (6 bases). Looked up from germline, CDR1 is LGHDT and CDR2 is YNNKEL (reference sequence). V was cut by 5 bases and J by 0 bases, with 11 bases left in between. There are 14 residues in the CDR3.